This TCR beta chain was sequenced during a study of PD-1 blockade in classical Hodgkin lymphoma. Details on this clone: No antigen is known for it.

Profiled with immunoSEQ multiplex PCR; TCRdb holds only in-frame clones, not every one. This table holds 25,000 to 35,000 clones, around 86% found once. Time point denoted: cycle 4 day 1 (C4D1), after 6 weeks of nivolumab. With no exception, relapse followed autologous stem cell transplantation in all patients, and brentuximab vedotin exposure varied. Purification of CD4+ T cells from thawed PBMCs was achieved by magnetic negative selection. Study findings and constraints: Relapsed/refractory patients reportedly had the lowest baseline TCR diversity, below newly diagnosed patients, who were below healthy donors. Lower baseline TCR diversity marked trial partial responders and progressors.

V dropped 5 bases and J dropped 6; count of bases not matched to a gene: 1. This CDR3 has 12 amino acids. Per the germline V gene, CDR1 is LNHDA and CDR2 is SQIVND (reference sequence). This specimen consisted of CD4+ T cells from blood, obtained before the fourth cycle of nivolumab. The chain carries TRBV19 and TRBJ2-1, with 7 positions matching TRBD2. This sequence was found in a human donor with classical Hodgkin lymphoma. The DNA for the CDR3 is TGTGCCAGTAGTGGGACTATCAATGAGCAGTTCTTC. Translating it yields CASSGTINEQFF.